This record covers a single T cell receptor (beta chain). As handled by the study authors: Reference gene primers were amplified, and this amplification served to estimate nucleated cell counts. Profiled with immunoSEQ multiplex PCR; TCRdb holds only in-frame clones, not every one. From that table come the V and J calls and clone size; the DNA was used to work out D and trimming. The sample holds 150,000 to 200,000 clones, more than 75% seen once. This entry belongs to a study of blood T cell repertoires in COVID-19. Study context: Some COVID-19 samples were acute and others convalescent; all came from the United States, Italy and Spain. The cDNA or gDNA used as material had been derived from T cells, B-cell-depleted T cells, or PBMCs.

The CDR3 sequence is 14 residues long. Trimming at V came to 4 bases and at J to 1 base, leaving 3 bases not matched to a gene. Germline V lookup: CDR1 SNHLY, CDR2 FYNNEI. The source material was peripheral blood. The genes are TRBV2 and TRBJ2-7; TRBD2 matches at 8 bases. The clonotype originates from a human donor in a cohort sampled during active COVID-19. The CDR3 bases are TGTGCCAGCAGTGGGAGCGGGGGTTCCTACGAGCAGTACTTC. Its protein is CASSGSGGSYEQYF.